This note documents a single TCR beta chain sequence. This entry belongs to a study of blood T cell repertoires in COVID-19. Study context: Samples taken during acute and convalescent COVID-19 were collected in the United States, Italy and Spain. Sample material is recorded as cDNA or gDNA derived from T cells, B-cell-depleted T cells, or PBMCs.

Original methodology: The assay estimated nucleated cells by amplifying reference gene primers. Only in-frame clones appear in the TCRdb table, and some are missing; sequencing was by immunoSEQ multiplex PCR. The DNA was the basis for D and trimming; V, J and clone size are from that table. The repertoire holds 150,000 to 200,000 clones, with over 75% as singletons. V lost 5 bases and J lost 0, with 12 bases in between. Germline V gives CDR1 MNHEY, CDR2 SMNVEV (reference sequence). This CDR3 contains 15 residues. Clinical history as reported by participants underpinned cohort assignment. Material: PBMCs or T cells enriched from blood (not recorded which). This clonotype originated in a human donor with acute COVID-19. The donor label of this sample is uncertain. The J gene is TRBJ2-3, the V gene TRBV27; tentative D call: TRBD1 (6 bases). CDR3 DNA: TGTGCCAGCAGTCAAACAGGGTCGAGCACAGATACGCAGTATTTT. Translation: CASSQTGSSTDTQYF.